This record looks at one T cell receptor (beta chain) sequence and its context. This clonotype came up a few times. What this receptor recognizes is not known. Base qualities are not at hand, and no much larger clone is one base apart. This specimen comes from a study of T cell repertoires in cytomegalovirus infection (dated by TCRdb to the late 2010s). Background for the entire study: Because public TCR beta signatures pointed to carriage of CMV infection together with the matching HLA type, the HLA type of each donor mattered for the analysis. Summary of the overall study and its limitations: The ex vivo response was dominated by HLA-C-restricted CMV-specific TCR beta clonotypes, which also provided the single most frequent clonotype in two of eight donors. Carriers of CMV infection plus the relevant HLA type were discriminated by the cumulative frequency of public TCR beta family members in the study cohort and in an independent roughly 340-donor cohort.

These reads were obtained on an Illumina HiSeq 1500. TCRdb reprocessed the public reads (quality trimming at Q25 with fastp, clone calling with MiXCR) and kept in-frame beta chains. Identical CDR3 protein sequences are pooled into one entry, listed with their most common genes and DNA. The sample records about 330,000 distinct CDR3 sequences, 9.5% of which are singletons. Together, the top ten hold 3.5% to 4.5% of the sample. CDR1 and CDR2 are drawn from the germline V gene (reference sequence): SGHKS, YYEKEE. V gives up 6 bases and J gives up 0 bases, and the segment between their germline ends measures 9 bases. There are 13 amino acids in the CDR3, from cysteine to phenylalanine inclusive. Solely the CDR3 DNA is kept, with 39 bases framed from the first base.

The source is a human donor in good health (CMV status not recorded). Some clones in this sample may be carry-over from other donors' samples. The chain joins TRBV5-5 to TRBJ1-1, and the D gene may be TRBD1, 6 bases matching. The sample was PBMCs. The nucleotide sequence reads as follows: TGTGCCAGCAACCGGGACATGAACACTGAAGCTTTCTTT. Translated, this gives CASNRDMNTEAFF.